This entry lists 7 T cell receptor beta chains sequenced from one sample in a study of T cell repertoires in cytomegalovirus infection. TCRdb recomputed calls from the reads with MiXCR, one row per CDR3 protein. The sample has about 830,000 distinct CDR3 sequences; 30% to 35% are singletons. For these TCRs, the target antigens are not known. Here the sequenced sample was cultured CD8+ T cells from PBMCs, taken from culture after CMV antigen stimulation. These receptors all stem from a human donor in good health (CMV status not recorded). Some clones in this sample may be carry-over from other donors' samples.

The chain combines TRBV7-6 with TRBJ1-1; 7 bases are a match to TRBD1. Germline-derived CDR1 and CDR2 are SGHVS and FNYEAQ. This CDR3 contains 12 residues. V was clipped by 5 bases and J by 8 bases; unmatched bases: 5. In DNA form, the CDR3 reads TGTGCCAGCAGCGAGACAGGGAAGGAAGCTTTCTTT. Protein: CASSETGKEAFF.

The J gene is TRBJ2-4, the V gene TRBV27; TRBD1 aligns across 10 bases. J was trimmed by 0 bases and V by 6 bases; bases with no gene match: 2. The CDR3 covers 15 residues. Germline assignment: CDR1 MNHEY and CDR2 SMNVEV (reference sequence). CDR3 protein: CASRGTGEAKNIQYF. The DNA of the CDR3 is TGTGCCAGCAGAGGGACAGGGGAAGCCAAAAACATTCAGTACTTC.

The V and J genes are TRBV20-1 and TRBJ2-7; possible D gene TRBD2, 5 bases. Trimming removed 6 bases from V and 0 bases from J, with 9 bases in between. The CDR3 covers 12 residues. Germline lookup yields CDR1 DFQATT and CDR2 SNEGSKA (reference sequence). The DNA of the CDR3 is TGCAGTGCGTGGACTGGCTCCTACGAGCAGTACTTC. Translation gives CSAWTGSYEQYF.

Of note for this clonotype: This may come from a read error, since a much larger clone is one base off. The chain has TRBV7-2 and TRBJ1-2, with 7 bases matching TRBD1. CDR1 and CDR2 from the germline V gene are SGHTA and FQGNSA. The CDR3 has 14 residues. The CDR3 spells CANSSDRAPDGYTF. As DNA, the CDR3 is TGTGCCAACAGCTCAGACAGGGCGCCGGATGGCTACACCTTC.

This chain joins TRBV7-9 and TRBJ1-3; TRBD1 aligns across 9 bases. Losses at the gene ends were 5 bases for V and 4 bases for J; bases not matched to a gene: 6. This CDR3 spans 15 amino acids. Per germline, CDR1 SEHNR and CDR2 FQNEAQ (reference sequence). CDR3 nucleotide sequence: TGTGCCAGCAGCCCCGGGACAGGGTACGGAAACACCATATATTTT. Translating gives CASSPGTGYGNTIYF.

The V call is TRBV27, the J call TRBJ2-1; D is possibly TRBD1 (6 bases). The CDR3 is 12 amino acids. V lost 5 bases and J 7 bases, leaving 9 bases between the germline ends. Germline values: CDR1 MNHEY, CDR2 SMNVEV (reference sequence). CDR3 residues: CASSTGLNEQFF. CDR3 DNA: TGTGCCAGCAGTACAGGGTTGAATGAGCAGTTCTTC.

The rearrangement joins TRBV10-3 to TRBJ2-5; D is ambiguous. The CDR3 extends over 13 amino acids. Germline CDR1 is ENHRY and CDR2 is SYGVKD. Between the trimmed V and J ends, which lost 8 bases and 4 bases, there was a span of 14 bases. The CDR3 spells CAIRPTERETQYF. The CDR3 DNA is TGTGCCATCCGCCCCACGGAGCGAGAGACCCAGTACTTC.